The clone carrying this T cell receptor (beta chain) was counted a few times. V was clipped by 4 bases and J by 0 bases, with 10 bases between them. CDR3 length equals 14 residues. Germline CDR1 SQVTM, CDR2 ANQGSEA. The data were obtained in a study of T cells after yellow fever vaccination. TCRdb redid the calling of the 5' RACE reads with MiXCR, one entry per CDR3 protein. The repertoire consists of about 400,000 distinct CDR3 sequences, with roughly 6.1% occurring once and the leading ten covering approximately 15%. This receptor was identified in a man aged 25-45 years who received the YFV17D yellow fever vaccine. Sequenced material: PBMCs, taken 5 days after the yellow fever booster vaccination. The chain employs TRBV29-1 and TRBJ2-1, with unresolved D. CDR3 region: CSVVPRSSYNEQFF. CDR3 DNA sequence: TGCAGCGTTGTCCCGCGGAGCTCCTACAATGAGCAGTTCTTC.